One sample yielded the 9 T cell receptor beta chains listed below, sequenced in a study of blood T cell repertoires in COVID-19. TCRdb's copy holds only in-frame clones and misses some; the assay was immunoSEQ multiplex PCR. The repertoire includes some 150,000 clones, 80% to 90% of them detected once, and about 1.5% sits in the top ten. The sample consisted of peripheral blood. The source is an older woman with acute or convalescent COVID-19.

The CDR3 spells CSAQQNSPLHF. The DNA for the CDR3 is TGCAGTGCCCAACAGAATTCACCCCTCCACTTT. V gene TRBV20-1 combines with J gene TRBJ1-6, with D uncertain. This CDR3 has 11 residues. Germline-derived CDR1 and CDR2 are DFQATT and SNEGSKA (reference sequence). V was shortened by 6 bases and J by 7 bases, with 7 bases between the two germline ends.

V usage is TRBV21-1 and J usage is TRBJ1-1. TRBV21-1 is described as a pseudogene. This CDR3 region has 14 residues. The DNA for the CDR3 is TGTGCCAGCAGCTACCAAGGAGTGAACACTGAAGCTTTCTTT. Amino acid sequence: CASSYQGVNTEAFF.

This clone was recorded a few times. The V call is TRBV4-1, the J call TRBJ1-2; 11 bases are a match to TRBD1. The CDR3 covers 17 residues. Germline CDR1 reads MGHRA; CDR2 reads YSYEKL. V lost 0 bases and J lost 5; bases outside the gene matches: 8. Here the CDR3 reads CASSQDLAGQGGYGYTF. In nucleotides, the CDR3 is TGCGCCAGCAGCCAAGATCTCGCGGGACAGGGGGGGTATGGCTACACCTTC.

This clone was found once. This chain uses TRBV5-4 with TRBJ1-3, with TRBD1 as a possible D gene (5 bases). The V end was cut by 1 base, the J end by 3 bases, with 11 bases between. The germline V gene has CDR1 SGHNT and CDR2 YYREEE (reference sequence). The length of the CDR3 is 15 residues. CDR3 protein: CASSLSGTSGNTIYF. The CDR3 bases are TGTGCCAGCAGCTTGTCAGGGACTAGTGGAAACACCATATATTTT.

V usage is TRBV4-3 and J usage is TRBJ1-4; D remains unclear. CDR1 and CDR2 (germline): LGHNA, YSLEER. Trimming took off 3 bases at V and 10 bases at J, with 18 bases between the two ends. The CDR3 has 15 residues. The CDR3 loop reads CASSHEISREGKLFF. CDR3 nucleotide sequence: TGCGCCAGCAGCCATGAGATCAGCCGGGAGGGAAAACTGTTTTTT.

The chain recombines TRBV18 with TRBJ2-3; D is possibly TRBD2 (6 bases). The CDR3 length is 13 residues. Germline lookup yields CDR1 KGHSH and CDR2 LQKENI. The V end lost 6 bases, the J end lost 3 bases, and 10 bases lay between the germline ends. CDR3 region: CASSLRGTDTQYF. The CDR3 DNA reads TGTGCCAGCTCGCTACGGGGGACAGATACGCAGTATTTT.

This clone was found once. The gene calls are TRBV11-3 and TRBJ1-1; D possibly corresponds to TRBD1 (6 bases). Germline V gene data show CDR1 as SGHNT and CDR2 as YENEEA. V was cut by 0 bases and J by 0 bases, with 8 bases left in between. The CDR3 loop spans 15 amino acids. DNA for the CDR3: TGTGCCAGCAGCTTAGACGGACAGATGAACACTGAAGCTTTCTTT. Amino acids: CASSLDGQMNTEAFF.

This chain links TRBV6-5 with TRBJ2-6; possible D gene TRBD1, 6 bases. Trimming took 7 bases from V and 2 from J, leaving 12 bases between them. Germline V lookup: CDR1 MNHEY, CDR2 SVGAGI. The CDR3 contains 15 residues. CDR3 loop: CASNLNRAGANVLTF. The DNA for the CDR3 is TGTGCCAGCAATCTTAACAGGGCTGGGGCCAACGTCCTGACTTTC.

The chain recombines TRBV9 with TRBJ2-3; D may be TRBD1 (7 bases). Germline loops: CDR1 SGDLS, CDR2 YYNGEE. The V end was cut by 3 bases, the J end by 0 bases, with 14 bases between. The CDR3 totals 16 residues. In DNA, the CDR3 is TGTGCCAGCAGCGGACCGCGGGACAGAAGCACAGATACGCAGTATTTT. Its protein product is CASSGPRDRSTDTQYF.